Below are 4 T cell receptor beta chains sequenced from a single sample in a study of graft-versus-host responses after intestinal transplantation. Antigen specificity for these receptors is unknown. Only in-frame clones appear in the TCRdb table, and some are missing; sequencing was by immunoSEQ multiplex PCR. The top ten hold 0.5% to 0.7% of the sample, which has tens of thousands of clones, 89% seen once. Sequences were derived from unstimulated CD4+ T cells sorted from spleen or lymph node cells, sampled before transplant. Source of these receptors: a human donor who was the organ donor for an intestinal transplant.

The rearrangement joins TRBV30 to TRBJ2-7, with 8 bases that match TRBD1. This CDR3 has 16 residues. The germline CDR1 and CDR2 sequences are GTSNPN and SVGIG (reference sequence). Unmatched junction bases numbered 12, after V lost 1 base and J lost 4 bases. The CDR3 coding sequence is TGTGCCTGGAGTGACCCCAGGGGGCGAATTGGGTACGAGCAGTACTTC. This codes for CAWSDPRGRIGYEQYF.

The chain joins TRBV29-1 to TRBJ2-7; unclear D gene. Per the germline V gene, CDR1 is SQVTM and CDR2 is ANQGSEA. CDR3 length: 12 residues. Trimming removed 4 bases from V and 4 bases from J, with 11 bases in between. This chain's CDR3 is CSVVGVGYEQYF. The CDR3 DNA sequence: TGCAGCGTTGTTGGCGTCGGGTACGAGCAGTACTTC.

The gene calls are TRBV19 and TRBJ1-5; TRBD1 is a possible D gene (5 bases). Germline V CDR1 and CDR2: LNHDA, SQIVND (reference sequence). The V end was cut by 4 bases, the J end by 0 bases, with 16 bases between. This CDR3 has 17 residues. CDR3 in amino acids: CASSSPDKALSNQPQHF. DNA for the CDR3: TGTGCCAGTAGTAGCCCGGACAAGGCACTTAGCAATCAGCCCCAGCATTTT.

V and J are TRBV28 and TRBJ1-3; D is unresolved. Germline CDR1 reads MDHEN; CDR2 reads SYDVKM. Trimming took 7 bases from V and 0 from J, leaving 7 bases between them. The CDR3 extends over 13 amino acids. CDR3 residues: CASIRISGNTIYF. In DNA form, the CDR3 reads TGTGCCAGCATCAGGATCTCTGGAAACACCATATATTTT.